Sequencing of this T cell receptor (beta chain) was carried out in a study of CD8+CD57+ T cells in acquired aplastic anemia (dated by TCRdb to the late 2010s). As for the study more broadly: On average, sorted CD4+ and CD8+ cells yielded around 3.1 ug of extracted DNA, with a range of about 0.19 to 30 ug. Healthy donor samples averaged approximately 10 million reads for CD4+ and about 12 million for CD8+ cells. Summary of the overall study and its limitations: Although some 28 CD8+ CDR3 sequences were shared by patients and controls, these sequences appeared highly expressed in patients and within the immunodominant clones of patients. No significant difference in CD8+ Simpson's diversity was found between patients and healthy controls (P=0.060).

Profiling of TCR beta VDJ combinations and CDR3 sequences used genomic DNA as the template. An Illumina HiSeq 2000 was used for TCR repertoire sequencing. For the original study's pipeline: Repertoires were assessed using TRBV/TRBJ rearrangement plots, CDR3 size and DJ length profiles, and Simpson's diversity index. Whichever DNA sequence was most abundant in the deep sequencing data was defined as the immunodominant clone. CDR3 amino acid sequences were screened for sharing across subjects and compared with published repertoires and the VDJdb database. The public reads were reanalyzed by TCRdb: fastp trimming at Q25, MiXCR alignment, in-frame beta chains only. All rows with the same CDR3 protein become a single entry with the most common DNA and genes. TCRdb assigned the V and J calls; the authors' analysis was not used. The sample table shows tens of thousands of distinct CDR3 sequences, and under 80% are seen once. 20% to 25% of the sample belongs to the ten largest clones.

The study deep-sequenced TCR repertoires of sorted CD4+ and CD8+ blood T cells from severe aplastic anemia patients and healthy subjects. Ficoll-Paque density gradient centrifugation was used to isolate peripheral blood mononuclear cells. CD4+ and CD8+ T cells were sorted by FACS or magnetic beads before DNA extraction. Taken from cysteine to phenylalanine, the CDR3 has 13 residues. Kept here is only the CDR3 DNA, which spans 39 bases and is read in frame from base 1. V is clipped by 5 bases and J by 8 bases, and the sequence between their germline boundaries is 15 bases long. According to the germline V gene, CDR1 reads SGHTA and CDR2 reads FQGTGA. Remarks on this clonotype: There is no known antigen for this receptor. Per-nucleotide qualities are absent, and no much larger clonotype sits a single base away.

The chain employs TRBV7-3 and TRBJ1-2, with the D gene too uncertain to name. This receptor was identified in a human donor in good health, serving as a control. What was sequenced was sorted CD4+, CD8+, or CD8+CD57+ T cells (not recorded which) from PBMCs. The DNA sequence is given as TGTGCCAGCAGCCAAACGGCTGCGCGGGGCTACACCTTC. Translated, this gives CASSQTAARGYTF.